This T cell receptor (beta chain) is drawn from a study of T cell responses to AZD1222 COVID-19 vaccine. This CDR3 comprises 16 residues. Trimming left V 0 bases short and J 1 base short, with 11 bases between. CDR1 is LNHNV and CDR2 is YYDKDF in the germline V gene (reference sequence). Repertoires were generated with immunoSEQ multiplex PCR, while TCRdb's copy carries only in-frame clones and drops some. This table has 65,000 to 95,000 clones, under 95% appearing once. The rearrangement joins TRBV15 to TRBJ2-3; D is perhaps TRBD2 (5 bases). Sequenced material: peripheral blood, taken on day 0 of MenACWY control vaccination. This clonotype originated in an adult in good health. CDR3 nucleotide sequence: TGTGCCACCAGCAGAGAGTCGTCGAGGGGCACAGATACGCAGTATTTT. Its protein is CATSRESSRGTDTQYF.